These 16 T cell receptor beta chains originate from one sample sequenced in a study of blood T cell dynamics during melanoma immunotherapy. Stated time point: pre-treatment baseline. Data came from immunoSEQ multiplex PCR; TCRdb stores just in-frame clones and leaves some out. The sample contains roughly 22,000 clones, roughly 89% of which appear only once. The sequencing used blood, collected from a patient treated with checkpoint blockade. The receptors were sampled from a human donor with melanoma.

J is TRBJ2-5 and V is TRBV5-1; D is unresolved. The CDR3 consists of 15 residues. Trimming removed 2 bases from V and 3 bases from J, with 14 bases in between. In germline, CDR1 is SGHRS, CDR2 YFSETQ. The CDR3 DNA reads TGCGCCAGCAGCTTAAGTCTCCCCGACGAAGAGACCCAGTACTTC. Protein product: CASSLSLPDEETQYF.

V usage is TRBV28 and J usage is TRBJ2-7; perhaps TRBD1 as D (7 bases). CDR1 MDHEN and CDR2 SYDVKM come from the germline V gene. The CDR3 length is 15 residues. Trimming took off 3 bases at V and 4 bases at J, with 16 bases between the two ends. Here the CDR3 reads CASSLVQGDSYEQYF. DNA for the CDR3: TGTGCCAGCAGTTTGGTCCAGGGGGACTCATACGAGCAGTACTTC.

The gene calls are TRBV2 and TRBJ2-5; tentatively, D is TRBD2 (6 bases). Looked up from germline, CDR1 is SNHLY and CDR2 is FYNNEI. V lost 3 bases, J lost 5 bases, and 16 bases lay in between. This CDR3 has 15 amino acids. The CDR3 bases are TGTGCCAGCAGTGACTGGACGGAGGAGGGGGAGACCCAGTACTTC. Translating it yields CASSDWTEEGETQYF.

The count of this clone is one. This chain joins TRBV28 and TRBJ1-5, with 9 nucleotides matching TRBD1. The CDR3 is 14 residues long. From germline, CDR1 is MDHEN and CDR2 SYDVKM. J gave up 6 bases and V 7 bases, and 7 bases lay outside the gene matches. CDR3 bases: TGTGCCAGCACACCGACAGGGGGGTTTCAGCCCCAGCATTTT. It is translated as CASTPTGGFQPQHF.

The chain recombines TRBV4-1 with TRBJ2-7; D is tentatively TRBD1 or TRBD2 (6 bases each). The CDR3 extends over 15 amino acids. The germline gives CDR1 MGHRA, CDR2 YSYEKL. V lost 2 bases to trimming and J lost 7 bases, with 18 bases between them. The CDR3 DNA follows: TGCGCCAGCAGCCAAATTGGGGGGCCGTTCGGTGAGCAGTACTTC. This sequence encodes CASSQIGGPFGEQYF.

This chain uses TRBV7-9 with TRBJ2-4; a weak D match, TRBD1 (5 bases). The germline CDR1 and CDR2 sequences are SEHNR and FQNEAQ (reference sequence). The CDR3 has 16 residues. Trimming took 5 bases from V and 1 from J, leaving 15 bases between them. CDR3 in amino acids: CASSQPSAGAKNIQYF. In DNA, the CDR3 is TGTGCCAGCAGCCAACCCTCAGCAGGGGCCAAAAACATTCAGTACTTC.

J is TRBJ2-7 and V is TRBV27, with 10 bases matching TRBD2. Germline CDR1 is MNHEY and CDR2 is SMNVEV (reference sequence). The ends lost 5 bases at V and 3 bases at J; junction bases unmatched: 4. The length of the CDR3 is 14 residues. The CDR3 DNA reads TGTGCCAGCAGTCTAGCGGGAGATAGCTACGAGCAGTACTTC. Its protein product is CASSLAGDSYEQYF.

V usage is TRBV11-2 and J usage is TRBJ2-2; TRBD2 is a possible D gene (5 bases). Trimming shortened V by 4 bases and J by 0 bases, and 12 bases separated the two germline ends. In germline, CDR1 is SGHAT, CDR2 FQNNGV. The CDR3 contains 16 residues. This CDR3 reads CASSSLSGANTGELFF. The CDR3 DNA sequence: TGTGCCAGCAGCTCGCTAAGCGGTGCGAACACCGGGGAGCTGTTTTTT.

The chain employs TRBV6-5 and TRBJ1-1; D possibly corresponds to TRBD1 (5 bases). Germline V gene data show CDR1 as MNHEY and CDR2 as SVGAGI. V lost 6 bases to trimming and J lost 1 base, with 12 bases between them. The CDR3 has 14 residues. DNA of the CDR3: TGTGCCAGCAGACGAACAGGCCCGAACACTGAAGCTTTCTTT. Protein sequence: CASRRTGPNTEAFF.

This rearrangement joins TRBV25-1 to TRBJ2-1; D remains unclear. Trimming left V 0 bases short and J 7 bases short, with 7 bases between. Germline CDR1 MGHDK, CDR2 SYGVNS. The CDR3 is 13 amino acids. DNA of the CDR3: TGTGCCAGCAGTGAATATCCCCGAAATGAGCAGTTCTTC. It specifies CASSEYPRNEQFF.

The chain has TRBV18 and TRBJ2-7; D may correspond to TRBD1 or TRBD2 (5 bases each). V lost 2 bases to trimming and J lost 2 bases, with 10 bases between them. Looked up from germline, CDR1 is KGHSH and CDR2 is LQKENI. This CDR3 has 14 residues. The CDR3 protein is CASSPGDRPYEQYF. The CDR3 DNA sequence: TGTGCCAGCTCACCAGGGGACCGGCCCTACGAGCAGTACTTC.

The gene calls are TRBV5-1 and TRBJ2-1; possible D gene TRBD1, 6 bases. Per the germline V gene, CDR1 is SGHRS and CDR2 is YFSETQ. CDR3 length equals 14 residues. Trimming took 0 bases from V and 8 from J, leaving 12 bases between them. The CDR3 loop reads CASSLGQVADEQFF. The CDR3 DNA follows: TGCGCCAGCAGCTTGGGACAGGTCGCCGATGAGCAGTTCTTC.

The chain's CDR3 is CASSNLGGNIQYF. Here the CDR3 DNA reads TGTGCCAGCAGTAATTTGGGCGGAAACATTCAGTACTTC. V and J are TRBV7-2 and TRBJ2-4, with D unresolved. V lost 6 bases to trimming and J lost 6 bases, with 12 bases between them. The CDR3 runs to 13 residues. CDR1 and CDR2 from the germline V gene are SGHTA and FQGNSA.

V and J are TRBV7-7 and TRBJ2-3; 11 bases line up with TRBD1. This CDR3 is 15 amino acids long. Losses at the gene ends were 5 bases for V and 5 bases for J; bases not matched to a gene: 6. Germline V gives CDR1 SSHAT, CDR2 FNYEAQ (reference sequence). The CDR3, as DNA: TGTGCCAGCAGCCTGGGACAGGGGGGAAGAGATACGCAGTATTTT. Protein: CASSLGQGGRDTQYF.

The genes are TRBV11-1 and TRBJ2-4; 9 bases align to TRBD2. Germline assignment: CDR1 SGHAT and CDR2 FQDESV (reference sequence). The CDR3 spans 16 residues. V dropped 1 base and J dropped 7; count of bases not matched to a gene: 8. The CDR3 region has the DNA TGTGCCAGCAGCTTAGTCTCTAGCGGGATTCGGAACATTCAGTACTTC. This gives the protein CASSLVSSGIRNIQYF.

The chain links TRBV4-1 to TRBJ1-5, with 8 bases matching TRBD1. The V segment lost 3 bases and the J segment 0 bases; nucleotides outside the gene matches: 4. The CDR3 length is 16 residues. CDR1 and CDR2 (germline): MGHRA, YSYEKL. In DNA form, the CDR3 reads TGCGCCAGCAGCCAGACAGGGGTCACTAGCAATCAGCCCCAGCATTTT. It encodes CASSQTGVTSNQPQHF.